The 8 T cell receptor beta chains listed next were all sequenced from one sample in a study of blood T cell repertoires in COVID-19. Sequenced by immunoSEQ multiplex PCR; TCRdb stores in-frame clones only, minus some. The sample includes 25,000 to 35,000 clones, around 85% seen only once; the top ten take roughly 8.7%. The sample comprised peripheral blood. All receptors derive from a man older than 75 with active COVID-19.

CDR3 sequence (DNA): TGTGCCAGCAGCGTAGGCACTTTTCGGGAGACCCAGTACTTC. Encoded protein: CASSVGTFRETQYF. The genes are TRBV9 and TRBJ2-5; D call uncertain. Looked up from germline, CDR1 is SGDLS and CDR2 is YYNGEE. This CDR3 comprises 14 residues. V lost 0 bases, J lost 5 bases, and 11 bases lay in between.

The chain carries TRBV30 and TRBJ2-5; D remains ambiguous. This CDR3 comprises 14 residues. Germline CDR1 and CDR2: GTSNPN and SVGIG (reference sequence). Trimming pared 0 bases from V and 2 bases from J, leaving 10 bases between. In DNA, the CDR3 is TGTGCCTGGAGTGTAAAGTCTAATCAAGAGACCCAGTACTTC. It translates to CAWSVKSNQETQYF.

The J gene is TRBJ2-2, the V gene TRBV24-1; tentatively, D is TRBD1 (5 bases). Germline V gene data show CDR1 as KGHDR and CDR2 as SFDVKD. CDR3 length equals 14 residues. Between the trimmed V and J ends, which lost 9 bases and 0 bases, there was a span of 10 bases. DNA for the CDR3: TGTGCCACCTCCCAGGGTTCGAACACCGGGGAGCTGTTTTTT. This encodes CATSQGSNTGELFF.

CDR3 protein: CASSQDRTGTLNTEAFF. The CDR3 DNA reads TGTGCCAGCAGCCAAGATCGGACAGGGACTCTGAACACTGAAGCTTTCTTT. The chain couples TRBV3-1 (or the pseudogene TRBV3-2) to TRBJ1-1; 8 nucleotides agree with TRBD1. Losses at the gene ends were 0 bases for V and 0 bases for J; bases not matched to a gene: 6. The CDR3 spans 17 residues. CDR1 is LGHDT, CDR2 YNNKEL, per germline (reference sequence).

The V and J genes are TRBV11-2 and TRBJ1-2; possibly TRBD1 for D (5 bases). The V gene lost 5 bases and the J gene lost 8 bases, with 15 bases spanning the gap. CDR3 size: 13 residues. Germline V gene data show CDR1 as SGHAT and CDR2 as FQNNGV. CDR3 sequence reads: CASSPNQGSGYTF. The CDR3, as DNA: TGTGCCAGCAGCCCGAATCAGGGAAGCGGCTACACCTTC. Filled out from reference TRBV11-2 and TRBJ1-2, the complete variable domain reads EAGVAQSPRYKIIEKRQSVAFWCNPISGHATLYWYQQILGQGPKLLIQFQNNGVVDDSQLPKDRFSAERLKGVDSTLKIQPAKLEDSAVYLCASSPNQGSGYTFGSGTRLTVV.

This clone was counted only a few times. The chain uses TRBV27 and TRBJ1-5; D ambiguous. V lost 3 bases and J 2 bases, leaving 11 bases between the germline ends. The length of the CDR3 is 15 residues. The germline CDR1 and CDR2 sequences are MNHEY and SMNVEV (reference sequence). The CDR3 spells CASSLRPAGNQPQHF. CDR3 DNA: TGTGCCAGCAGTTTGCGGCCAGCGGGCAATCAGCCCCAGCATTTT.

V usage is TRBV6-5 and J usage is TRBJ2-7; TRBD1 agrees at 7 bases. J gave up 3 bases and V 2 bases, and 4 bases lay outside the gene matches. Germline CDR1 is MNHEY and CDR2 is SVGAGI. CDR3 size: 14 residues. For the CDR3, the DNA is TGTGCCAGCAGTTACGGGACAGACCTCTACGAGCAGTACTTC. It translates to CASSYGTDLYEQYF.

This chain links TRBV9 with TRBJ1-1; no clear D. V was trimmed by 4 bases and J by 8 bases, leaving 18 bases between them. The CDR3 is 14 residues long. Germline lookup yields CDR1 SGDLS and CDR2 YYNGEE. The CDR3 DNA reads TGTGCCAGCAGCCGAAATGGGCGGGCACCAGAAGCTTTCTTT. The encoded protein is CASSRNGRAPEAFF.